This entry is about one T cell receptor (beta chain). Its antigen is unknown. Here immunoSEQ multiplex PCR was the method, and the copy in TCRdb shows in-frame clones only, minus some. The sample carries 120,000 or so clones, about 93% recorded once. This sample is drawn from a study of graft-versus-host responses after intestinal transplantation. The overall study: Transplant recipients had multivisceral, liver-intestinal, or isolated intestinal grafts. All of the recipients had induction that used anti-thymocyte globulin, then tacrolimus and steroids for two to four years. Study outcomes and limitations: Allografts carried high graft-versus-host to host-versus-graft clonal ratios in patients having graft-donor T cell macrochimerism.

V lost 1 base and J lost 0, with 9 bases in between. This CDR3 contains 15 residues. The V gene's germline CDR1 is SGHVS and CDR2 FNYEAQ. The input for sequencing was unstimulated CD8+ T cells sorted from spleen or lymph node cells, taken before intestinal transplant. The genes are TRBV7-6 and TRBJ2-5; unclear D gene. This TCR was sampled from a human donor who received an intestinal transplant. The CDR3 sequence is CASSLGGSYQETQYF. The CDR3 DNA follows: TGTGCCAGCAGCTTAGGGGGATCGTACCAAGAGACCCAGTACTTC.